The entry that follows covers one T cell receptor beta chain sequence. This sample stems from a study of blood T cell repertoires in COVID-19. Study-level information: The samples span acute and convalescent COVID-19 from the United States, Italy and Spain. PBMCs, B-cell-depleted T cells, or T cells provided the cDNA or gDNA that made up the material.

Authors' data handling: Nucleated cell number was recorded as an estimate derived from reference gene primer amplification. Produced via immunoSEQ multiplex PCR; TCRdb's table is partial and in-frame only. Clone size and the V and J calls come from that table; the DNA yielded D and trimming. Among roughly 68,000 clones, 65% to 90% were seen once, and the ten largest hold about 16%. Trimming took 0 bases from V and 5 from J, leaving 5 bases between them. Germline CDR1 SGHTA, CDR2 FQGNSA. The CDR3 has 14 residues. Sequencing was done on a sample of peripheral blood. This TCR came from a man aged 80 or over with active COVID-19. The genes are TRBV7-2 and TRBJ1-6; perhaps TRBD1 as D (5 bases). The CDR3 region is CASSLAGDNSPLHF. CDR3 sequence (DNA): TGTGCCAGCAGCTTAGCAGGGGATAATTCACCCCTCCACTTT.